There are a few counts of the clone carrying this T cell receptor beta chain. What it recognizes is unknown. Researchers built TCR beta libraries using quantitative 5'-RACE with molecular barcodes. From the 5' RACE reads, TCRdb called clonotypes with MiXCR, one entry per CDR3 protein. Among hundreds of thousands of distinct CDR3 sequences listed, 25% to 30% were seen once. The data belong to a study of CD8 T cells in ankylosing spondylitis. Study-wide points: About 8 highly homologous variants made up a TCR beta motif, and this motif appeared characteristic of ankylosing spondylitis blood. In reactive arthritis synovial fluid and blood, some motif variants had been reported before. Matched ankylosing spondylitis synovial fluid reportedly showed significant enrichment of disease-linked clones.

CDR1 SEHNR and CDR2 FQNEAQ come from the germline V gene (reference sequence). The ends were cut back, 1 base at V and 2 bases at J, with 7 bases in the middle. The CDR3 spans 14 residues. The sequence came from a male donor with ankylosing spondylitis. This sequence joins TRBV7-9 and TRBJ2-3, with TRBD1 as a possible D gene (5 bases). The source material was blood, either unsorted or a sorted T cell fraction (not recorded which). Here the CDR3 reads CASSLGRDTDTQYF. The DNA for the CDR3 is TGTGCCAGCAGCTTAGGCAGGGACACAGATACGCAGTATTTT.